This TCR beta chain emerged from a study of T-cell memory formation after mild COVID-19. Study at large: TCR clustering was largely donor specific.

There are 13 residues in the CDR3. Germline V gene sequence: CDR1 KGHSH, CDR2 LQKENI. TCRdb analysed the 5' RACE reads with MiXCR anew, one entry per CDR3 protein. The data hold 400,000 to 500,000 distinct CDR3 sequences, with approximately 18% observed a single time. This clonotype was recorded at least ten times. A junction end diverges from the germline sequence, so it may reflect a read error. Sequenced material: PBMCs or a T cell subset sorted from them (not recorded which). The rearrangement links TRBV18 to TRBJ2-7; 7 bases fit TRBD1. This TCR was sampled from a man between 18 and 29 years old who had mild COVID-19 (a few samples of this study predate the infection). Cell type and time point are not known. The CDR3 DNA sequence: TGCGCCAGCAGCCCCCGGGACAGCTACGAGCAGTACTTC. Translated: CASSPRDSYEQYF.